These 11 T cell receptor beta chains came from one sample sequenced in a study of T cell responses to AZD1222 COVID-19 vaccine. Sequencing was performed with immunoSEQ multiplex PCR; in TCRdb, only in-frame clones are kept and a portion is missing. In the table there are under 130,000 clones, around 92% of which are singletons. The starting material was peripheral blood, obtained on day 0 of AZD1222 vaccination. The receptor set was obtained from an adult in good health.

CDR3 DNA: TGTGCCAGCAGTTTATCCCCAGGGAGGGCTGAAGCTTTCTTT. It yields the protein CASSLSPGRAEAFF. The chain is built from TRBV28 and TRBJ1-1; a weak D match, TRBD1 (5 bases). The CDR3 is made up of 14 amino acids. Trimming shortened V by 1 base and J by 6 bases, and 12 bases separated the two germline ends. From germline, CDR1 is MDHEN and CDR2 SYDVKM. The full variable domain, in which reference TRBV28 and TRBJ1-1 provide the parts outside the CDR3, is DVKVTQSSRYLVKRTGEKVFLECVQDMDHENMFWYRQDPGLGLRLIYFSYDVKMKEKGDIPEGYSVSREKKERFSLILESASTNQTSMYLCASSLSPGRAEAFFGQGTRLTVV.

The CDR3: CASGDTDPEAFF. The CDR3 region has the DNA TGTGCCAGCGGAGACACCGACCCTGAAGCTTTCTTT. V and J are TRBV28 and TRBJ1-1; no reliable D call. Germline assignment: CDR1 MDHEN and CDR2 SYDVKM. This CDR3 region has 12 residues. Trimming shortened V by 8 bases and J by 6 bases, and 13 bases separated the two germline ends.

This chain connects TRBV28 to TRBJ2-1; 11 nucleotides agree with TRBD2. The CDR3 runs 17 residues. Germline loops: CDR1 MDHEN, CDR2 SYDVKM. The V gene end was trimmed by 2 bases and the J gene end by 10 bases; junction bases not matched to a gene: 13. DNA of the CDR3: TGTGCCAGCAGTTTAGGTAGCGGGAGGGCCACGACCCCCGAGCAGTTCTTC. Amino acids: CASSLGSGRATTPEQFF.

V usage is TRBV4-3 and J usage is TRBJ2-3; D not resolved. The CDR3 has 16 residues. Germline-derived CDR1 and CDR2 are LGHNA and YSLEER. Between the trimmed V and J ends, which lost 1 base and 2 bases, there was a span of 13 bases. The chain's CDR3 is CASSQALRTDTDTQYF. In nucleotides, the CDR3 is TGCGCCAGCAGCCAAGCGCTTAGGACCGACACAGATACGCAGTATTTT.

The chain couples TRBV6-6 to TRBJ1-1; a possible D gene is TRBD1 (6 bases). The V gene's germline CDR1 is MNHNY and CDR2 SVGAGI (reference sequence). The V end was cut by 4 bases, the J end by 11 bases, with 11 bases between. The CDR3 has 11 residues. The CDR3 loop is CASSSGRGAFF. In nucleotides, the CDR3 is TGTGCCAGCAGTTCGGGGAGGGGGGCTTTCTTT.

V usage is TRBV20-1 and J usage is TRBJ2-7; TRBD2 matches 8 bases. Unmatched junction bases numbered 11, after V lost 3 bases and J lost 7 bases. CDR1 is DFQATT, CDR2 SNEGSKA, per germline (reference sequence). This CDR3 is built from 14 residues. The CDR3 region is CSASSVGRGWEQYF. CDR3 DNA: TGCAGTGCTAGTTCGGTCGGGAGGGGATGGGAGCAGTACTTC.

In this sample, this clone turned up once. The rearrangement links TRBV28 to TRBJ2-7, with a tentative D call TRBD2 (5 bases). Trimming left V 6 bases short and J 6 bases short, with 12 bases between. The CDR3 contains 12 residues. The germline V gene has CDR1 MDHEN and CDR2 SYDVKM. For the CDR3, the DNA is TGTGCCAGCAGGGAAGGAGGCGGCGAGCAGTACTTC. It codes for CASREGGGEQYF.

J is TRBJ2-7 and V is TRBV27; 12 nucleotides align to TRBD1. The V segment lost 7 bases and the J segment 2 bases; nucleotides outside the gene matches: 12. The CDR3 sequence is 17 residues long. CDR1 is MNHEY, CDR2 SMNVEV, per germline (reference sequence). The chain's CDR3 is CASKRGTGGPGAYEQYF. CDR3 DNA: TGTGCCAGCAAGAGGGGGACAGGGGGCCCCGGGGCCTACGAGCAGTACTTC.

This chain connects TRBV13 to TRBJ2-7; 13 bases agree with TRBD2. Germline V lookup: CDR1 PRHDT, CDR2 FYEKMQ (reference sequence). The CDR3 consists of 18 residues. J was trimmed by 3 bases and V by 1 base; bases with no gene match: 9. In DNA, the CDR3 is TGTGCCAGCAGCTTAGACCGAGGAGGACTAGCGGGAGTCTACGAGCAGTACTTC. As protein: CASSLDRGGLAGVYEQYF.

The CDR3 here is CASSSQGPNSGNTIYF. CDR3 nucleotide sequence: TGTGCCAGCAGCTCTCAGGGACCAAACTCTGGAAACACCATATATTTT. The V and J genes are TRBV7-2 and TRBJ1-3; maybe TRBD1 (5 bases). CDR3 size: 16 residues. Germline CDR1 and CDR2: SGHTA and FQGNSA. Trimming removed 4 bases at V and 0 bases at J, with 13 bases between.

The CDR3, as DNA: TGTGCCAGCACTGGGACTAGCACAGATACGCAGTATTTT. It encodes CASTGTSTDTQYF. The genes are TRBV2 and TRBJ2-3; a possible D gene is TRBD2 (6 bases). The V end was cut by 7 bases, the J end by 0 bases, with 8 bases between. The CDR3 contains 13 residues. Per germline, CDR1 SNHLY and CDR2 FYNNEI.